This TCR beta chain came from a study of response to subunit inactivated influenza vaccine. This CDR3 has 14 residues. Germline V gene data show CDR1 as SQVTM and CDR2 as ANQGSEA. Deletions cut 8 bases from V and 0 bases from J, with 14 bases between. MiXCR was run by TCRdb on the RT-PCR reads, yielding one entry per CDR3 protein. The sample includes around 570,000 distinct CDR3 sequences, 11% seen only once; the top ten take approximately 10%. These records were also assigned to another study, of T cells expressing NK-cell markers. From that paper: A 5'RACE template switching approach incorporating UMIs was used to make TCR beta cDNA. Underlying the TCR beta repertoires were sorted CD3+CD56+NKG2C+, CD3+CD56+NKG2C- and CD3+CD56-NKG2C+ T cells.

The rearrangement links TRBV29-1 to TRBJ2-1; the D gene is possibly TRBD2 (6 bases). The source of this sequence is a man aged 50 or older who received an inactivated influenza vaccine. This material consisted of PBMCs from blood, taken on the day of vaccination. CDR3 nucleotide sequence: TGCAGCACCCCCGGGAGCTCCTCCTACAATGAGCAGTTCTTC. It translates to CSTPGSSSYNEQFF.